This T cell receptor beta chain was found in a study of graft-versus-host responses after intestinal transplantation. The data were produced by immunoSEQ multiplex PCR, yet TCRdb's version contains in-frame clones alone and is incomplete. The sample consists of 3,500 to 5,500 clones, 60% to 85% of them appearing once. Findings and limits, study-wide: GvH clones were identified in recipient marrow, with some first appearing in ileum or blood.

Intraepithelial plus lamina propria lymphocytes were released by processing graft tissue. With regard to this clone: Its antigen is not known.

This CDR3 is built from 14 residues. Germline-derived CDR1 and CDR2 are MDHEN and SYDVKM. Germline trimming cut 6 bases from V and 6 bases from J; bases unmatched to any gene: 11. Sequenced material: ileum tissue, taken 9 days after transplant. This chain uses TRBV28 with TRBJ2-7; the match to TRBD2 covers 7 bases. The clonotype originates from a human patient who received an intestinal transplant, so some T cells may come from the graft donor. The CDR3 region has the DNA TGTGCCAGCAGACCTACCGGGACTAACGGCGAGCAGTACTTC. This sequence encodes CASRPTGTNGEQYF.